The rows below give T cell receptor beta chains drawn from one sample of a study of blood T cell repertoires in COVID-19. Using immunoSEQ multiplex PCR, the repertoire was profiled, and TCRdb retains in-frame clones only, with some absent. The sample lists hundreds of thousands of clones, about 87% occurring once. The sequenced sample was PBMCs or T cells enriched from blood (not recorded which). These receptors were collected from a woman between 50 and 59 years old who had recovered from COVID-19. Each CDR3 is given with its conserved first and last residue.

V gene,J gene,CDR3 protein
TRBV12-3/TRBV12-4,TRBJ2-7,CASTTTSSYEQYF
TRBV6-5,TRBJ1-5,CASRAGVNQPQHF
TRBV27,TRBJ1-4,CASSTDRGREKLFF
TRBV9,TRBJ1-2,CASSAGGGVDGYTF
TRBV19,TRBJ2-3,CASSLAGAYTDTQYF
TRBV5-1,TRBJ1-3,CASSLGDSGNTIYF
TRBV29-1,TRBJ2-2,CSVAARLNTGELFF
TRBV7-6,TRBJ2-2,CASSQLGTSPGELFF
TRBV18,TRBJ1-4,CASSSTKTAEKLFF
TRBV7-2,TRBJ2-3,CASSRQGADTQYF
TRBV11-3,TRBJ2-3,CASTSGGPGDTQYF
TRBV4-1,TRBJ2-3,CASSQGSGGPSTDTQYF
TRBV5-6,TRBJ1-1,CASSLEGLNTEAFF
TRBV28,TRBJ1-2,CASSLLGQELGGYTF
TRBV4-3,TRBJ1-5,CASSQLGRNQPQHF
TRBV7-6,TRBJ2-1,CASSLVGSGTGRNEQFF
TRBV2,TRBJ1-1,CASKVGQGGMKAFF
TRBV28,TRBJ1-2,CASRGDRVKYGYTF
TRBV28,TRBJ2-7,CASSLRGGLATITEQYF
TRBV19,TRBJ1-2,CASSIVEGGGYTF
TRBV27,TRBJ2-1,CASSLYTGTGDREQFF
TRBV4-1,TRBJ2-3,CASSQAGLAGDTQYF
TRBV27,TRBJ2-1,CASVGLSGYNEQFF
TRBV12-5,TRBJ2-3,CASGLVNSDTQYF
TRBV28,TRBJ1-5,CASSAGGSNQPQHF
TRBV19,TRBJ2-7,CASRVIDLVGYEQYF
TRBV6-5,TRBJ1-5,CASTSQDRGRQPQHF
TRBV28,TRBJ2-2,CASSPSGTADTGELFF
TRBV5-1,TRBJ2-5,CASSLYAGGTQETQYF
TRBV7-9,TRBJ2-5,CASSSNPGQKETQYF
TRBV27,TRBJ1-2,CASGTGPYGYTF
TRBV20-1,TRBJ1-2,CSARGGGYTF
TRBV7-2,TRBJ1-1,CATGQINTEAFF
TRBV27,TRBJ2-7,CASRPAGRLSYEQYF
TRBV30,TRBJ1-4,CAWSQNRVDEKLFF
TRBV9,TRBJ1-2,CASSANRGKTNYGYTF
TRBV7-2,TRBJ2-1,CASSFPGTGYNEQFF
TRBV28,TRBJ1-2,CASSFPGGTVGYTF
TRBV11-1,TRBJ2-5,CASSEVLGQGEETQYF
TRBV20-1,TRBJ2-1,CSALRENGVF
TRBV28,TRBJ1-1,CASVPPQGSLDTEAFF
TRBV19,TRBJ2-2,CASKVAVANTGELFF